This TCR beta chain was observed in a study of cytomegalovirus exposure and HLA in healthy donors. PCR used 60 Vbeta primers and 13 Jbeta primers. TCRdb keeps only in-frame clones here, not all; method: immunoSEQ multiplex PCR. This table holds 150,000 to 250,000 clones, 80% to 85% found once. V was pared by 6 bases and J by 2 bases, with 5 bases of the junction left unmatched. CDR1 is SQVTM, CDR2 ANQGSEA, per germline. The CDR3 sequence is 15 residues long. General study findings and limits: Highly shared sequence variants in one cluster were likely a sequencing artifact. Cytomegalovirus status was reportedly diagnosed by the classifier with high sensitivity and specificity. Donors belonging to an Asian-associated ancestry cluster reportedly showed fewer N-insertions in productive TCRs than the approximately 670-donor mean, according to what a later analysis found. In a later analysis, HLA-associated beta chains showed higher expansion and lower generation probabilities than comparable chains.

This clone was detected a few times. The antigen remains unidentified. Sample: PBMCs. The receptor's source is a woman aged 50 to 60 in good health and CMV-seropositive. The chain carries TRBV29-1 and TRBJ2-6; 9 nucleotides agree with TRBD1. This chain's CDR3 is CSVGQGGTGANVLTF. In nucleotides, the CDR3 is TGCAGCGTGGGACAGGGTGGCACTGGGGCCAACGTCCTGACTTTC.